By share, the clone carrying this T cell receptor beta chain counts as medium-sized. The V and J ends lost 4 bases and 7 bases respectively, with 7 bases between them. Germline V gives CDR1 SGHAT, CDR2 FQNNGV. The CDR3 consists of 11 residues. Semi-nested PCR with Nested Universal Primer A followed constant-region reverse priming of full-length variable regions. TCRdb reanalysed the 5' RACE reads using MiXCR and keeps one entry per CDR3 protein. In the table there are 13,000 or so distinct CDR3 sequences, around 22% of which are singletons. This receptor was identified in a female donor with breast cancer. The rearrangement uses TRBV11-2 and TRBJ1-2; D unresolved. Input material: naive CD4+ T cells sorted from blood. As to subset: naive CD4+ T cells, CD4+CD45RA+CD25-. CDR3 protein: CASSSTVGYTF. Here the CDR3 DNA reads TGTGCCAGCAGCTCGACCGTTGGCTACACCTTC. Full variable domain (rest looked up from reference TRBV11-2 and TRBJ1-2): EAGVAQSPRYKIIEKRQSVAFWCNPISGHATLYWYQQILGQGPKLLIQFQNNGVVDDSQLPKDRFSAERLKGVDSTLKIQPAKLEDSAVYLCASSSTVGYTFGSGTRLTVV.